These 8 T cell receptor beta chains came from one sample sequenced in a study of CD8+CD57+ T cells in acquired aplastic anemia. Template material for TCR beta VDJ and CDR3 profiling consisted of genomic DNA. MiXCR was run by TCRdb on the reads, yielding one entry per CDR3 protein. Of 200,000 or so distinct CDR3 sequences listed, 64% are singletons. Sequenced: sorted CD4+, CD8+, or CD8+CD57+ T cells (not recorded which) from PBMCs. Source of these receptors: a human donor with severe aplastic anemia or a healthy control (not recorded which).

V usage is TRBV9 and J usage is TRBJ2-5, with D uncertain. Between the trimmed V and J ends, which lost 0 bases and 5 bases, there was a span of 14 bases. The V gene's germline CDR1 is SGDLS and CDR2 YYNGEE. The CDR3 extends over 15 amino acids. The CDR3 here is CASSVDGSLEETQYF. The CDR3 DNA is TGTGCCAGCAGCGTAGACGGGTCTCTCGAGGAGACCCAGTACTTC.

This clonotype was detected a few times. The chain joins TRBV7-9 to TRBJ1-1; tentatively, D is TRBD1 (5 bases). Germline CDR1 reads SEHNR; CDR2 reads FQNEAQ (reference sequence). This CDR3 has 13 amino acids. The ends were cut back, 9 bases at V and 1 base at J, with 12 bases in the middle. The CDR3 sequence is CASVGGGNTEAFF. The CDR3 DNA is TGTGCCAGTGTCGGGGGGGGGAACACTGAAGCTTTCTTT.

The chain uses TRBV7-9 and TRBJ2-3; D remains unclear. V lost 5 bases and J lost 7, with 10 bases in between. The germline V gene encodes CDR1 SEHNR and CDR2 FQNEAQ (reference sequence). The CDR3 contains 12 residues. CDR3 region: CASSPGLYTQYF. The CDR3 bases are TGTGCCAGCAGCCCGGGTCTGTATACGCAGTATTTT.

This clonotype was detected many times. V gene TRBV6-2 or TRBV6-3 combines with J gene TRBJ2-7, with a tentative D call TRBD1 (6 bases). The V gene lost 7 bases and the J gene lost 2 bases, with 27 bases spanning the gap. The CDR3 covers 18 residues. CDR1 is MNHEY and CDR2 is SVGEGT in the germline V gene. CDR3 DNA: TGTGCCAGCAACTTCTCCCCCGGACAGCAAGCGAACCCCTACGAGCAGTACTTC. Encoded protein: CASNFSPGQQANPYEQYF.

This rearrangement joins TRBV7-8 to TRBJ2-2; D is unresolved. CDR1 is SGHVS and CDR2 is FQNEAQ in the germline V gene. Trimming took off 7 bases at V and 2 bases at J, with 11 bases between the two ends. This CDR3 region has 14 residues. As DNA, the CDR3 is TGTGCCAGCACCCTGGGCCGCAACACCGGGGAGCTGTTTTTT. It yields the protein CASTLGRNTGELFF.

This clonotype was found many times. The chain has TRBV7-9 and TRBJ1-3; the D is unclear. The CDR3 loop spans 14 amino acids. CDR1 is SEHNR and CDR2 is FQNEAQ in the germline V gene (reference sequence). V was shortened by 5 bases and J by 0 bases, with 8 bases between the two germline ends. CDR3 nucleotides: TGTGCCAGCAGCCCCCTGACCTCTGGAAACACCATATATTTT. Translation gives CASSPLTSGNTIYF.

This clonotype has a handful of counts. The chain carries TRBV5-4 and TRBJ2-7, with TRBD2 matching over 10 bases. The CDR3 loop spans 14 amino acids. Looked up from germline, CDR1 is SGHNT and CDR2 is YYREEE (reference sequence). Unmatched junction bases numbered 1, after V lost 4 bases and J lost 0 bases. The CDR3: CASSPSGGSYEQYF. As DNA, the CDR3 is TGTGCCAGCAGCCCTAGCGGGGGCTCCTACGAGCAGTACTTC.

This sequence joins TRBV20-1 and TRBJ1-2, with D possibly being TRBD1 (6 bases). Trimming cost V 5 bases and J 4 bases, with 11 bases left between them. Germline V CDR1 and CDR2: DFQATT, SNEGSKA (reference sequence). The CDR3 length is 12 residues. DNA for the CDR3: TGCAGTGCTTGGACAGCATCCTATGGCTACACCTTC. Its translation is CSAWTASYGYTF.